Only a few counts were recorded for the clone carrying this TCR beta chain. The data belong to a study of blood T cell repertoires in COVID-19. Only in-frame clones appear in the TCRdb table, and some are missing; sequencing was by immunoSEQ multiplex PCR. The sample gives fewer than 200,000 clones, approximately 77% of which show up once; around a sixth is in the top ten. The CDR3 is made up of 15 amino acids. From germline, CDR1 is SGHVS and CDR2 FQNEAQ. Trimming removed 5 bases from V and 4 bases from J; junction bases left unmatched: 4. Individuals aged about 18 to 90 years were recruited from approximately 24 US areas.

The sample taken for sequencing was PBMCs or T cells enriched from blood (not recorded which). The chain is built from TRBV7-8 and TRBJ2-1, with TRBD2 matching over 11 bases. The clonotype comes from a man between 60 and 75 years old who had recovered from COVID-19. The CDR3 DNA reads as TGTGCCAGCAGCCAGACTAGCGGGGTATACAATGAGCAGTTCTTC. Translated, it gives CASSQTSGVYNEQFF.